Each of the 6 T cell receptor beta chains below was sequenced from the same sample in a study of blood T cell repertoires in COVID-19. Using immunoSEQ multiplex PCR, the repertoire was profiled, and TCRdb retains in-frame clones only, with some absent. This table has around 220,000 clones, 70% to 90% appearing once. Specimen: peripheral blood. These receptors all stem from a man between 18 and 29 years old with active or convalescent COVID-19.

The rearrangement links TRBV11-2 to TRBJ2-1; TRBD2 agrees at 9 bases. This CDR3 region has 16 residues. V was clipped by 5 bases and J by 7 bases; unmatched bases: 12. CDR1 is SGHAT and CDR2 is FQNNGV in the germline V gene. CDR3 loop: CASSIRLAALGNEQFF. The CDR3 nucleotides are TGTGCCAGCAGCATCAGACTAGCGGCCCTCGGGAATGAGCAGTTCTTC.

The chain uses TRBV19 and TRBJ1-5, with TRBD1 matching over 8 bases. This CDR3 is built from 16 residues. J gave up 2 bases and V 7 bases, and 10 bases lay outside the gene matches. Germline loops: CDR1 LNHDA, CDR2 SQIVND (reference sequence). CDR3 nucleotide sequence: TGTGCCAGTACCCCGGACAGGGCGGGTCGCAATCAGCCCCAGCATTTT. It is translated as CASTPDRAGRNQPQHF.

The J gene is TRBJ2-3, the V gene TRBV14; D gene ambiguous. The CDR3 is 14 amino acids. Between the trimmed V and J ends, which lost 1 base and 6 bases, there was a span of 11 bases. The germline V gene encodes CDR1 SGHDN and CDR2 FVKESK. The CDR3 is CASSQVETRDTQYF. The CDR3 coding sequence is TGTGCCAGCAGCCAAGTCGAAACCAGGGATACGCAGTATTTT.

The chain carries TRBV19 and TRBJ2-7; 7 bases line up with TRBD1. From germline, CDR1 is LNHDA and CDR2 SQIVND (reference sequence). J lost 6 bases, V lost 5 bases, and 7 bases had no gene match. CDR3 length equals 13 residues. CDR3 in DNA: TGTGCCAGTAGTGGGGCGACAGGGTCCGAGCAGTACTTC. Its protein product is CASSGATGSEQYF.

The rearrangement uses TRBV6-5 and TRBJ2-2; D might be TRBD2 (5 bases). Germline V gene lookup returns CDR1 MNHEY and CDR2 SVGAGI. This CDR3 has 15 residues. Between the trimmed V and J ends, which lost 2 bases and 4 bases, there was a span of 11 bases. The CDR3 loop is CASSYARGTTGELFF. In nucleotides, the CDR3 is TGTGCCAGCAGTTACGCTCGGGGTACCACCGGGGAGCTGTTTTTT.

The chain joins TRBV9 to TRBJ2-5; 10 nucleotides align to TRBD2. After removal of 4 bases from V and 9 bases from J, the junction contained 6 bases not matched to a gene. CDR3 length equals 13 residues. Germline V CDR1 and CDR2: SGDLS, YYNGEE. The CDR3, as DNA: TGTGCCAGCAGCATAGCGGGAGGCTCCCCCCAGTACTTC. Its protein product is CASSIAGGSPQYF.